This TCR beta chain appears in the sequencing data of a study of blood T cell repertoires in COVID-19. About the study: Sites in the United States, Italy and Spain provided acute and convalescent COVID-19 samples. Nucleic acid was either cDNA or gDNA, and it came from T cells, B-cell-depleted T cells, or PBMCs.

The V end was cut by 4 bases, the J end by 2 bases, with 2 bases between. This CDR3 has 12 residues. The germline V gene encodes CDR1 SGHDN and CDR2 FVKESK. Original data processing: For nucleated cells, counts were estimated from reference gene primer amplification. Produced via immunoSEQ multiplex PCR; TCRdb's table is partial and in-frame only. D and trimming were read from the DNA, whereas the V and J calls and clone size are those reported in that table. Of 380,000 or so clones listed, roughly 77% were seen once; the top ten hold under 1.2%. Source material: peripheral blood. The J gene is TRBJ2-2, the V gene TRBV14, with no clear D. The sequence came from a human donor with acute or convalescent COVID-19. The donor label of this sample is uncertain. The CDR3 nucleotides are TGTGCCAGCAGCCCTAACACCGGGGAGCTGTTTTTT. Translating it yields CASSPNTGELFF.